These 5 T cell receptor beta chains came from one sample sequenced in a study of cytomegalovirus exposure and HLA in healthy donors. PCR amplification relied on 60 Vbeta primers (plus 13 Jbeta primers). Profiled with immunoSEQ multiplex PCR; TCRdb holds only in-frame clones, not every one. The top ten clones hold over 2% of a sample with under 150,000 clones, 80% of them seen once. The sequenced sample was PBMCs. The receptors shown here come from a man between 25 and 39 years old in good health and CMV-seronegative.

The V and J genes are TRBV11-2 and TRBJ2-3; D remains unclear. This CDR3 has 16 amino acids. Germline V gene sequence: CDR1 SGHAT, CDR2 FQNNGV. V lost 5 bases to trimming and J lost 2 bases, with 17 bases between them. The CDR3 nucleotides are TGTGCCAGCAGCCCCGCCGGGTTTACTCCCACAGATACGCAGTATTTT. As protein: CASSPAGFTPTDTQYF.

V gene TRBV5-4 combines with J gene TRBJ2-1; tentative D call: TRBD1 (5 bases). The germline V gene has CDR1 SGHNT and CDR2 YYREEE (reference sequence). The CDR3 is 12 amino acids. Between the trimmed V and J ends, which lost 7 bases and 6 bases, there was a span of 11 bases. The CDR3 sequence: CASRQGFNEQFF. CDR3 bases: TGTGCCAGCCGGCAGGGATTCAATGAGCAGTTCTTC.

The chain is built from TRBV19 and TRBJ1-5, with D hard to call. The CDR3 sequence is 14 residues long. Germline V gene data show CDR1 as LNHDA and CDR2 as SQIVND (reference sequence). V was cut by 3 bases and J by 7 bases, with 13 bases left in between. The CDR3 loop reads CASSMAWVGQPQHF. CDR3 in DNA: TGTGCCAGTAGTATGGCTTGGGTGGGCCAGCCCCAGCATTTT. The complete variable domain, with remaining parts taken from reference TRBV19 and TRBJ1-5, reads DGGITQSPKYLFRKEGQNVTLSCEQNLNHDAMYWYRQDPGQGLRLIYYSQIVNDFQKGDIAEGYSVSREKKESFPLTVTSAQKNPTAFYLCASSMAWVGQPQHFGDGTRLSIL.

V is TRBV4-1 and J is TRBJ2-7; 9 bases match TRBD2. The germline V gene encodes CDR1 MGHRA and CDR2 YSYEKL. V was clipped by 3 bases and J by 0 bases; unmatched bases: 9. The length of the CDR3 is 17 residues. The CDR3 sequence: CASSHLGGGASSYEQYF. The CDR3 nucleotides are TGCGCCAGCAGCCATTTAGGCGGGGGGGCTAGCTCCTACGAGCAGTACTTC.

This chain connects TRBV6-5 to TRBJ1-1; D is unclear. The CDR3 has 13 residues. Germline V CDR1 and CDR2: MNHEY, SVGAGI. V was shortened by 6 bases and J by 4 bases, with 12 bases between the two germline ends. CDR3 residues: CASRKGVGTEAFF. The CDR3, as DNA: TGTGCCAGCAGAAAGGGAGTAGGCACTGAAGCTTTCTTT.